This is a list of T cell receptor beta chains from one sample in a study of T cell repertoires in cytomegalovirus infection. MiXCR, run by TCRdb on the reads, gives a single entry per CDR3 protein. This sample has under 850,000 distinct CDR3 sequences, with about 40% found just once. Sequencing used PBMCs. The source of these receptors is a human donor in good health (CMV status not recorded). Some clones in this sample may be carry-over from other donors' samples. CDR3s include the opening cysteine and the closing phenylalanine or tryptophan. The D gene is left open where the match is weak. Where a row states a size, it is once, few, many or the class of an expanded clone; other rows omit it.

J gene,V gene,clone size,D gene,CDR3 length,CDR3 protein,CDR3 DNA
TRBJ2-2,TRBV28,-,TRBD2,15,CASSVAGGGTGELFF,TGTGCCAGCAGTGTAGCGGGAGGGGGTACCGGGGAGCTGTTTTTT
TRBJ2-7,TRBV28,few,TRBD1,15,CASSSTGASTYEQYF,TGTGCCAGCAGTTCTACAGGGGCCTCCACCTACGAGCAGTACTTC
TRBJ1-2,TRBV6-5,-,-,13,CASMKDLTYGYTF,TGTGCCAGCATGAAGGACCTGACCTATGGCTACACCTTC
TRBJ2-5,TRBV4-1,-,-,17,CASSQDRMAGNQETQYF,TGCGCCAGCAGCCAAGATCGAATGGCGGGAAACCAAGAGACCCAGTACTTC
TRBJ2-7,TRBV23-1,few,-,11,CASTPIYEQYF,TGCGCCAGCACCCCAATCTACGAGCAGTACTTC
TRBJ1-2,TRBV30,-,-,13,CAWSVGENYGYTF,TGTGCCTGGAGTGTAGGGGAGAACTATGGCTACACCTTC
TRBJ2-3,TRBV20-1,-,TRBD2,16,CSASGRAVSGTDTQYF,TGCAGTGCTAGCGGGAGGGCCGTATCAGGCACAGATACGCAGTATTTT
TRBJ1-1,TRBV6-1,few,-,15,CASRGPPLLGTEAFF,TGTGCCAGCCGGGGACCCCCCCTCCTTGGCACTGAAGCTTTCTTT
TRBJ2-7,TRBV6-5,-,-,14,CASSYSGRPYEQYF,TGTGCCAGCAGTTACTCAGGGAGACCCTACGAGCAGTACTTC
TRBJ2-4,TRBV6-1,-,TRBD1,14,CASKERTGDLIQYF,TGTGCCAGCAAGGAGCGGACAGGGGACCTCATTCAGTACTTC
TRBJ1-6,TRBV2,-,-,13,CASVGSYNSPLHF,TGTGCCAGCGTTGGTTCCTATAATTCACCCCTCCACTTT
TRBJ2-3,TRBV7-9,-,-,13,CASSPKNPDTQYF,TGTGCCAGCAGCCCGAAAAATCCAGATACGCAGTATTTT
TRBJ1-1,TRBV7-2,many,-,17,CASSQALGGLMNTEAFF,TGTGCCAGCAGCCAAGCCCTGGGGGGGCTCATGAACACTGAAGCTTTCTTT
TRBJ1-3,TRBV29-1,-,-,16,CSARAAPGISGNTIYF,TGCAGCGCTCGCGCCGCGCCAGGTATTTCTGGAAACACCATATATTTT
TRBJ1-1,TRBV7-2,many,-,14,CASSLGRRGTEAFF,TGTGCCAGCAGCTTAGGGAGACGTGGGACTGAAGCTTTCTTT
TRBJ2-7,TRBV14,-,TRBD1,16,CASSPPSGQGSYEQYF,TGTGCCAGCAGCCCCCCATCGGGACAGGGCTCCTACGAGCAGTACTTC
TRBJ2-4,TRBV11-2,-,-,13,CASSLELQNIQYF,TGTGCCAGCAGCTTAGAACTCCAAAACATTCAGTACTTC
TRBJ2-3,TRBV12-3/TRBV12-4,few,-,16,CASSLGPGDDTDTQYF,TGTGCCAGCAGTTTAGGGCCCGGCGATGACACAGATACGCAGTATTTT
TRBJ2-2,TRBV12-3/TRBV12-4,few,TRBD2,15,CASSILAGDTGELFF,TGTGCCAGCAGTATTCTAGCGGGAGATACCGGGGAGCTGTTTTTT
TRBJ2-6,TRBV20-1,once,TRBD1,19,CSASIVVRDRGSGANVLTF,TGCAGTGCTTCGATCGTCGTCCGGGACAGGGGCTCTGGGGCCAACGTCCTGACTTTC
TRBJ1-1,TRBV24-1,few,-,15,CATSEGGRTNTEAFF,TGTGCCACCAGTGAGGGGGGACGGACGAACACTGAAGCTTTCTTT
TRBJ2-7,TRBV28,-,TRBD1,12,CASRSDRELQYF,TGTGCCAGCAGATCAGACAGGGAACTGCAGTACTTC
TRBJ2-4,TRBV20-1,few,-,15,CSASARGLAKNIQYF,TGCAGTGCTAGTGCCAGGGGTCTAGCCAAAAACATTCAGTACTTC
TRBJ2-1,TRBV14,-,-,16,CASSPIIGGDYNEQFF,TGTGCCAGCAGTCCGATCATAGGGGGGGATTACAATGAGCAGTTCTTC
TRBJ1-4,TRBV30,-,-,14,CAWDFDSSNEKLFF,TGTGCCTGGGACTTTGACAGTTCGAATGAAAAACTGTTTTTT
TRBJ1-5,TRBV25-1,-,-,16,CASSGAQGQRNQPQHF,TGTGCCAGCAGTGGAGCTCAGGGGCAGCGCAATCAGCCCCAGCATTTT
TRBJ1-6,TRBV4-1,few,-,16,CASSQGPATGISPLHF,TGCGCCAGCAGCCAGGGCCCAGCGACGGGGATTTCACCCCTCCACTTT
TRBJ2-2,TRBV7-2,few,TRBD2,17,CASSRGLAGVNTGELFF,TGTGCCAGCAGCAGGGGACTAGCGGGAGTGAACACCGGGGAGCTGTTTTTT
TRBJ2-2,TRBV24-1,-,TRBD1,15,CATSVGTADTGELFF,TGTGCCACCAGTGTTGGGACAGCGGACACCGGGGAGCTGTTTTTT
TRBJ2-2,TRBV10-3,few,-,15,CAISERGTNTGELFF,TGTGCCATCAGTGAAAGGGGGACGAACACCGGGGAGCTGTTTTTT
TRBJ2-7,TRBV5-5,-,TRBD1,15,CASSRPGQGEHEQYF,TGTGCCAGCAGTCGACCGGGACAGGGGGAACACGAGCAGTACTTC
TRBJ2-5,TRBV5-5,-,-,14,CASSRGTSEETQYF,TGTGCCAGCAGCCGTGGGACATCCGAAGAGACCCAGTACTTC
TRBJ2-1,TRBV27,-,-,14,CASSLGVGANEQFF,TGTGCCAGCAGTTTAGGGGTTGGGGCGAATGAGCAGTTCTTC
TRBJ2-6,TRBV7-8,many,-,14,CASSGGSGANVLTF,TGTGCCAGCAGCGGAGGGTCTGGGGCCAACGTCCTGACTTTC
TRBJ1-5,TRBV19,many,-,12,CASSRGAQPQHF,TGTGCCAGCAGTAGGGGGGCCCAGCCCCAGCATTTT
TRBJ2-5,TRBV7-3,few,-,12,CASSSDGETQYF,TGTGCCAGCAGTTCGGATGGGGAGACCCAGTACTTC
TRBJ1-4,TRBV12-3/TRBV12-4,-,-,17,CASSPSQGRTRNEKLFF,TGTGCCAGCAGTCCATCACAGGGACGGACGCGTAATGAAAAACTGTTTTTT
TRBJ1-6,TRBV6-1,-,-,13,CASSDLGNSPLNF,TGTGCCAGCAGTGATTTGGGGAATTCACCCCTCAACTTT
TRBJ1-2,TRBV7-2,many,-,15,CASSLGDGSFYGYTF,TGTGCCAGCAGCTTAGGGGACGGGAGCTTCTATGGCTACACCTTC
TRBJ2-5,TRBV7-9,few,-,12,CATTVSGETQYF,TGTGCCACCACCGTCTCGGGGGAGACCCAGTACTTC
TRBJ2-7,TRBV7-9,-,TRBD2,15,CASSYRPGGPNEQYF,TGTGCCAGCAGCTACCGGCCGGGAGGGCCTAACGAGCAGTACTTC
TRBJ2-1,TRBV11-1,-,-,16,CASSLYAGSSYNEQFF,TGTGCCAGCAGCTTGTATGCGGGTAGCTCCTACAATGAGCAGTTCTTC
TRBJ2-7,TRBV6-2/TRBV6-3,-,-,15,CASSYLEGTSYEQYF,TGTGCCAGCAGTTACCTGGAGGGCACCTCCTACGAGCAGTACTTC
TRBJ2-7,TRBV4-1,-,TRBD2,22,CASSQDLGGGRGLAGGSYEQYF,TGCGCCAGCAGCCAAGATCTTGGAGGAGGGAGGGGACTAGCGGGAGGGTCCTACGAGCAGTACTTC